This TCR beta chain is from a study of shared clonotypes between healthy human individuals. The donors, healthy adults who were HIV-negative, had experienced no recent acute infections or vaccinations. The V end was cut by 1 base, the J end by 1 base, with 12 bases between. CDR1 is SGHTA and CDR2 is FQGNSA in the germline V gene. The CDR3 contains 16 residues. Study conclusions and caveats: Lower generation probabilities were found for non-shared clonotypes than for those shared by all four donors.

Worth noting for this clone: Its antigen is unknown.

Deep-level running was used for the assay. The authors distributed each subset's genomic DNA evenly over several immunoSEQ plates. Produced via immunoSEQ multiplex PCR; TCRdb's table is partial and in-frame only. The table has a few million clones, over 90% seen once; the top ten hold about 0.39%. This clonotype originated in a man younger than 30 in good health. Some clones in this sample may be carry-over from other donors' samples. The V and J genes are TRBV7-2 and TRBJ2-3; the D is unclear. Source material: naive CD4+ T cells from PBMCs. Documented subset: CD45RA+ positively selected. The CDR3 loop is CASSLEGPPGTDTQYF. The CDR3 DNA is TGTGCCAGCAGCTTAGAAGGGCCGCCAGGCACAGATACGCAGTATTTT.